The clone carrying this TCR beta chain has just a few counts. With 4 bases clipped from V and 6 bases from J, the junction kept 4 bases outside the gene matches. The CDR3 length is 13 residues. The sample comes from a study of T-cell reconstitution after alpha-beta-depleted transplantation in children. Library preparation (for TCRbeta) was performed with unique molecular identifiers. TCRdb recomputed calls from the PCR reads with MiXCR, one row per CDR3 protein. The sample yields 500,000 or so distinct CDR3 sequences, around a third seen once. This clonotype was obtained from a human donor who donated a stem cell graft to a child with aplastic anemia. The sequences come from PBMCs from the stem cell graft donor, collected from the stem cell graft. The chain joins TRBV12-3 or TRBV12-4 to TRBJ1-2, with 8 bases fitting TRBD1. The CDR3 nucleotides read TGTGCCAGCAGTTGGCAGGGGGCCAATGGCTACACCTTC. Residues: CASSWQGANGYTF.